This T cell receptor (beta chain) was sequenced for a study of T-cell reconstitution after alpha-beta-depleted transplantation in children. This sample's TCRbeta library carried unique molecular identifier barcodes. MiXCR, run by TCRdb on the PCR reads, gives a single entry per CDR3 protein. Of more than 400,000 distinct CDR3 sequences detected, over 10% appear once; the ten largest clones hold about 14%. This CDR3 comprises 13 residues. CDR1 and CDR2 from the germline V gene are SGHDT and YYEEEE. V was cut by 2 bases and J by 5 bases, with 10 bases left in between. The study's findings and limits: Roughly two months post-transplant, alpha-beta T cells reportedly originated from several hundred graft clones that had expanded. There were some patients whose high TCRbeta diversity at day 60 came from surviving recipient T cells and thymic progenitors. Most T-cell counts and diversity one year after the transplant came from T cells that were newly produced.

With regard to this clonotype: Its target is not known.

The TCR was taken from a female patient aged 2 to 10 who had a stem cell transplant for aplastic anemia, so the T cells may come from the graft donor. J is TRBJ1-2 and V is TRBV5-6; D gene unclear. The sample consisted of PBMCs, mostly from graft donor cells, taken 180 days after TCRalphabeta/CD19-depleted stem cell transplant. DNA of the CDR3: TGTGCCAGCAGCTTCAAAGGCCCTTATGGCTACACCTTC. Its translation: CASSFKGPYGYTF.